The present TCR beta chain was sequenced within a study of cytomegalovirus exposure and HLA in healthy donors. The germline CDR1 and CDR2 sequences are SGDLS and YYNGEE. The CDR3 sequence is 15 residues long. Trimming cost V 4 bases and J 0 bases, with 13 bases left between them. The PCR used 60 Vbeta and 13 Jbeta primers. The protocol was immunoSEQ multiplex PCR, while the TCRdb copy is restricted to in-frame clones and leaves out a portion. The sample includes about 200,000 clones, roughly 84% of them seen just once. This rearrangement joins TRBV9 to TRBJ2-5; D possibly uses TRBD1 or TRBD2 (6 bases each). The TCR comes from a man in his forties or fifties in good health and CMV-seronegative. The specimen sequenced was PBMCs. Here the CDR3 reads CASSLGGGDQETQYF. The CDR3, as DNA: TGTGCCAGCAGCCTAGGGGGAGGAGACCAAGAGACCCAGTACTTC.